A single sample is the source of the 19 T cell receptor beta chains below, sequenced in a study of T cell repertoires in cytomegalovirus infection. TCRdb used MiXCR to reprocess the reads, holding one entry per CDR3 protein. The repertoire consists of roughly 280,000 distinct CDR3 sequences, with 8% to 9.5% occurring once and the leading ten covering roughly 15%. The sample was PBMCs. Receptors originate from a human donor in good health (CMV status not recorded). Some clones in this sample may be carry-over from other donors' samples.

This clonotype was counted a few times. The genes are TRBV7-2 and TRBJ1-1, with D possibly matching TRBD1 (5 bases). The CDR3 loop spans 14 amino acids. Between the trimmed V and J ends, which lost 0 bases and 5 bases, there was a span of 10 bases. Germline V gives CDR1 SGHTA, CDR2 FQGNSA. CDR3 region: CASSLAAGPTEAFF. The CDR3 DNA sequence: TGTGCCAGCAGCTTAGCCGCGGGGCCGACTGAAGCTTTCTTT.

This clonotype occurred many times. This chain links TRBV28 with TRBJ1-5; TRBD1 matches 7 bases. The CDR3 contains 15 residues. The germline V gene has CDR1 MDHEN and CDR2 SYDVKM. Unmatched junction bases numbered 8, after V lost 9 bases and J lost 0 bases. DNA for the CDR3: TGTGCCAGTTATTCGACAGGGAATAGCAATCAGCCCCAGCATTTT. This encodes CASYSTGNSNQPQHF.

This clonotype was detected a few times. The V call is TRBV27, the J call TRBJ1-2; D is ambiguous. The germline V gene has CDR1 MNHEY and CDR2 SMNVEV (reference sequence). Trimming pared 6 bases from V and 7 bases from J, leaving 18 bases between. There are 14 residues in the CDR3. As DNA, the CDR3 is TGTGCCAGCAGAGTTTTAGGGATAAAGGGTGGCTACACCTTC. It specifies CASRVLGIKGGYTF.

This clonotype was detected ten times or more. The CDR3 DNA reads as TGCGCCAGCAGTGAGTCGGGAGGGGTGAATGGCTACACCTTC. It yields the protein CASSESGGVNGYTF. V is TRBV10-2 and J is TRBJ1-2; D may be TRBD1 (5 bases). Germline lookup yields CDR1 WSHSY and CDR2 SAAADI. Between the trimmed V and J ends, which lost 0 bases and 6 bases, there was a span of 11 bases. This CDR3 comprises 14 residues.

This clonotype was picked up a small number of times. This chain joins TRBV11-2 and TRBJ2-1; the D gene is possibly TRBD2 (5 bases). The CDR3 is made up of 14 amino acids. V gave up 3 bases and J gave up 5 bases, with 11 bases separating them. Germline V gives CDR1 SGHAT, CDR2 FQNNGV. CDR3 nucleotides: TGTGCCAGCAGCTTCCGGACTGCAAACAATGAGCAGTTCTTC. Amino acids: CASSFRTANNEQFF.

This clonotype was seen many times. The rearrangement joins TRBV6-1 to TRBJ1-1; D unclear. V shed 1 base and J shed 8 bases, with 17 bases lying between them. The germline V gene has CDR1 MNHNS and CDR2 SASEGT. The CDR3 is 15 residues long. The CDR3 DNA is TGTGCCAGCAGTGAAGATATGTACCGACGGGAAGAAGCTTTCTTT. It codes for CASSEDMYRREEAFF.

This clonotype was observed many times. This chain uses TRBV7-9 with TRBJ2-7, with D possibly TRBD1 on 6 matching bases. Germline V lookup: CDR1 SEHNR, CDR2 FQNEAQ (reference sequence). The CDR3 is 14 residues long. Between the trimmed V and J ends, which lost 1 base and 1 base, there was a span of 8 bases. The CDR3 spells CASSLVGTSYEQYF. CDR3 sequence (DNA): TGTGCCAGCAGCTTAGTCGGGACATCCTACGAGCAGTACTTC.

V and J are TRBV5-8 and TRBJ2-6; no clear D. Germline V gene lookup returns CDR1 SGHTS and CDR2 YDEGEE. CDR3 length: 15 residues. Trimming removed 4 bases from V and 0 bases from J, with 8 bases in between. CDR3 DNA: TGTGCCAGCAGCCTGTGGAACTCTGGGGCCAACGTCCTGACTTTC. Protein: CASSLWNSGANVLTF.

This clonotype was observed at least ten times. The chain combines TRBV4-1 with TRBJ2-2; D possibly corresponds to TRBD2 (5 bases). This CDR3 is built from 16 residues. V was cut by 0 bases and J by 6 bases, with 14 bases left in between. Germline CDR1 reads MGHRA; CDR2 reads YSYEKL. The DNA of the CDR3 is TGCGCCAGCAGCCAAGATACGGGATTCGTCTCCGGGGAGCTGTTTTTT. Amino acid sequence: CASSQDTGFVSGELFF.

This clonotype was counted many times. This chain uses TRBV12-3 or TRBV12-4 with TRBJ1-5; D is uncertain. The CDR3 length is 14 residues. V shed 2 bases and J shed 3 bases, with 8 bases lying between them. The CDR3 coding sequence is TGTGCCAGCAGTTTAAGGGCAGACAATCAGCCCCAGCATTTT. As protein: CASSLRADNQPQHF.

In this sample, this clonotype turned up many times. J is TRBJ2-7 and V is TRBV28; tentative D call: TRBD1 (5 bases). Trimming cost V 3 bases and J 0 bases, with 15 bases left between them. This CDR3 has 16 amino acids. Germline-derived CDR1 and CDR2 are MDHEN and SYDVKM. DNA of the CDR3: TGTGCCAGCAGTTTGTCGAACAGGCGAAGCTCCTACGAGCAGTACTTC. It encodes CASSLSNRRSSYEQYF.

This clonotype has ten or more counts. J is TRBJ1-1 and V is TRBV7-2; D is uncertain. CDR3 size: 15 residues. Trimming took 5 bases from V and 2 from J, leaving 15 bases between them. CDR1 is SGHTA and CDR2 is FQGNSA in the germline V gene. This CDR3 is CASSPRPNGNTEAFF. Here the CDR3 DNA reads TGTGCCAGCAGCCCTCGGCCTAACGGAAACACTGAAGCTTTCTTT.

This clonotype appeared a few times. The gene calls are TRBV15 and TRBJ1-5; D is ambiguous. This CDR3 has 14 amino acids. V was clipped by 2 bases and J by 7 bases, with 12 bases between them. Germline CDR1 is LNHNV and CDR2 is YYDKDF (reference sequence). In DNA, the CDR3 is TGTGCCACCAGCAGATCCCGGGATGGCCAGCCCCAGCATTTT. Translated, it gives CATSRSRDGQPQHF.

This chain uses TRBV29-1 with TRBJ1-6, with TRBD1 matching over 7 bases. The CDR3 is 13 amino acids. Germline lookup yields CDR1 SQVTM and CDR2 ANQGSEA. V was clipped by 6 bases and J by 9 bases; unmatched bases: 8. CDR3 region: CSVSYRTGSPLHF. DNA for the CDR3: TGCAGCGTGTCTTACAGGACAGGTTCACCCCTCCACTTT.

The table lists this clonotype with many counts. V gene TRBV7-2 combines with J gene TRBJ2-1, with D hard to call. Trimming took off 0 bases at V and 9 bases at J, with 9 bases between the two ends. The V gene's germline CDR1 is SGHTA and CDR2 FQGNSA. This CDR3 has 13 residues. CDR3 amino acids: CASSLAVRSEQFF. The CDR3 DNA follows: TGTGCCAGCAGCTTAGCGGTAAGGAGTGAGCAGTTCTTC.

This clonotype came up many times. J is TRBJ1-1 and V is TRBV11-2; tentative D call: TRBD1 (5 bases). CDR3 size: 15 residues. Germline-derived CDR1 and CDR2 are SGHAT and FQNNGV. V was cut by 3 bases and J by 1 base, with 12 bases left in between. The CDR3 coding sequence is TGTGCCAGCAGCTTTGGACGGGGACGGAACACTGAAGCTTTCTTT. Residues: CASSFGRGRNTEAFF. The full variable domain, with the rest looked up from reference TRBV11-2 and TRBJ1-1, is EAGVAQSPRYKIIEKRQSVAFWCNPISGHATLYWYQQILGQGPKLLIQFQNNGVVDDSQLPKDRFSAERLKGVDSTLKIQPAKLEDSAVYLCASSFGRGRNTEAFFGQGTRLTVV.

The gene calls are TRBV6-6 and TRBJ2-7; 7 bases are a match to TRBD2. This CDR3 region has 14 residues. V shed 10 bases, J shed 1 base, and the junction held 10 bases outside the gene matches. Germline loops: CDR1 MNHNY, CDR2 SVGAGI (reference sequence). The CDR3 here is CATMRSGDSYEQYF. CDR3 nucleotides: TGTGCCACTATGAGGAGCGGGGATTCCTACGAGCAGTACTTC.

This clonotype was seen only a few times. The chain has TRBV6-5 and TRBJ2-7; perhaps TRBD1 as D (5 bases). Looked up from germline, CDR1 is MNHEY and CDR2 is SVGAGI. The CDR3 length is 13 residues. Trimming took off 0 bases at V and 6 bases at J, with 9 bases between the two ends. CDR3 in amino acids: CASSYSGPREQYF. CDR3 coding DNA: TGTGCCAGCAGTTACTCGGGGCCCCGCGAGCAGTACTTC.

This clonotype has a count of ten or more. The V and J genes are TRBV5-4 and TRBJ2-1; 11 bases map to TRBD2. V was pared by 4 bases and J by 1 base, with 7 bases of the junction left unmatched. Germline loops: CDR1 SGHNT, CDR2 YYREEE (reference sequence). The CDR3 contains 17 residues. CDR3 sequence (DNA): TGTGCCAGCAGCCCATCTAGCGGGGGGAGTTCCTACAATGAGCAGTTCTTC. Translating gives CASSPSSGGSSYNEQFF.